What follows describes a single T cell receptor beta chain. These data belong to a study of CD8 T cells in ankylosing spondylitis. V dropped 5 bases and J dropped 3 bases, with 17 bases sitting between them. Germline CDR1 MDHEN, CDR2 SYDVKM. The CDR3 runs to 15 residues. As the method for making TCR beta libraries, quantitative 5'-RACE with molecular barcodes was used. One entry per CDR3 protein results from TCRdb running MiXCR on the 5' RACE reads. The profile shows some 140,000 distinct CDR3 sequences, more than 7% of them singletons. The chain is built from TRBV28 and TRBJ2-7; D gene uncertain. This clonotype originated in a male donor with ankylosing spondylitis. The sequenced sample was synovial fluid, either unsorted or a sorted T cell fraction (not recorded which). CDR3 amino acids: CASSMYGWVGYEQYF. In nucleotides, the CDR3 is TGTGCCAGCAGTATGTACGGGTGGGTGGGCTACGAGCAGTACTTC.